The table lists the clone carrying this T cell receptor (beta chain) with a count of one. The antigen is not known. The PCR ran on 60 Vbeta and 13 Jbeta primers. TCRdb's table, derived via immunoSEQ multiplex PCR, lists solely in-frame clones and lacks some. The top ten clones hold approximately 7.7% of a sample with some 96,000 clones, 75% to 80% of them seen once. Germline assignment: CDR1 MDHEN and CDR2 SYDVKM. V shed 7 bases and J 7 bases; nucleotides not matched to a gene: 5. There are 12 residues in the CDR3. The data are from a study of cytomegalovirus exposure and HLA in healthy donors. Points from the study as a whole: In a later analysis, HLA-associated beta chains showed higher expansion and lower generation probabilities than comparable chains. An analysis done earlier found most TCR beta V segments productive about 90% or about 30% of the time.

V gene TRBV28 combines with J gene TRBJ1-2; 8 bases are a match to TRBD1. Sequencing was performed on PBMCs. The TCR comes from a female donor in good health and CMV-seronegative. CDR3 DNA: TGTGCCAGCACTACAGGGGGGAGTGGCTACACCTTC. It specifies CASTTGGSGYTF.